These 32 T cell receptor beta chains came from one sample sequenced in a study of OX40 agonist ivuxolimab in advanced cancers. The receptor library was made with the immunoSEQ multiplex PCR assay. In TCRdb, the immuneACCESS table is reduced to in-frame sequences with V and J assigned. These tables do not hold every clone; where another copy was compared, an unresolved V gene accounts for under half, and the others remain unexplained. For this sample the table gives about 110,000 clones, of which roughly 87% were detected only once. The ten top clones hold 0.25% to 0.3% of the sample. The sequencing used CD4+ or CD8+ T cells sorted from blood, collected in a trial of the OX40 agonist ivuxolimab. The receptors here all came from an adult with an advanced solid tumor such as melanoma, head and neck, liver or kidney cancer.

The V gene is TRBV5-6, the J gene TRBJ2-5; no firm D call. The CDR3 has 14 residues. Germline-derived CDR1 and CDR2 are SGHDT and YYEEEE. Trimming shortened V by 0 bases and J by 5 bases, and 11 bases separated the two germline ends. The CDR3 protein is CASSLDGIVETQYF. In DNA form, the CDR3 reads TGTGCCAGCAGCTTGGATGGCATCGTGGAGACCCAGTACTTC.

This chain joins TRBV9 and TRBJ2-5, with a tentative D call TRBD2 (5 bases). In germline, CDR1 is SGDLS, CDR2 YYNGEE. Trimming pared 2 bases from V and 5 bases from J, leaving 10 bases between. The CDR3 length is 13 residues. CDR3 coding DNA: TGTGCCAGCAGCGTCGGGGATAGGGAGACCCAGTACTTC. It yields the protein CASSVGDRETQYF.

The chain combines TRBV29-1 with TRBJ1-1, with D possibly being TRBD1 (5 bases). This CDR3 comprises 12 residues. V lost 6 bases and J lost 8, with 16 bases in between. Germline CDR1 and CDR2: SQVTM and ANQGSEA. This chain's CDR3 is CSVDLGRIEAFF. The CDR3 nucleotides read TGCAGCGTAGATTTGGGACGGATCGAAGCTTTCTTT.

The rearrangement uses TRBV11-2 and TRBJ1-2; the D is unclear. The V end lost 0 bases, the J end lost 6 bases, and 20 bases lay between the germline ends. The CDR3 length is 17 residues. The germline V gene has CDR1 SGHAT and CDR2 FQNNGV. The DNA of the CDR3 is TGTGCCAGCAGCTTAGATCTAAGGGTCGGGCGGAAGAATGGCTACACCTTC. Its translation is CASSLDLRVGRKNGYTF. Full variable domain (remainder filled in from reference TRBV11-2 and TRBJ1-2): EAGVAQSPRYKIIEKRQSVAFWCNPISGHATLYWYQQILGQGPKLLIQFQNNGVVDDSQLPKDRFSAERLKGVDSTLKIQPAKLEDSAVYLCASSLDLRVGRKNGYTFGSGTRLTVV.

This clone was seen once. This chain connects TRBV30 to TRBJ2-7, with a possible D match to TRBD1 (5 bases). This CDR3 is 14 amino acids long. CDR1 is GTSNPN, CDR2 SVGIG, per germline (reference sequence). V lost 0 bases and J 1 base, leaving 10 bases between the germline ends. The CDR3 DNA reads TGTGCCTGGAGTGTGGCAGGGCAATCCTACGAGCAGTACTTC. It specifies CAWSVAGQSYEQYF.

The CDR3 region has the DNA TGTGCCAGCAGTGACTCGTTTTGGTTGGCAGGGCCCCATGGCTACACCTTC. Translation: CASSDSFWLAGPHGYTF. This chain connects TRBV6-4 to TRBJ1-2, with TRBD1 as a possible D gene (5 bases). This CDR3 comprises 17 residues. V was pared by 0 bases and J by 6 bases, with 20 bases between. CDR1 and CDR2 (germline): MRHNA, SNTAGT.

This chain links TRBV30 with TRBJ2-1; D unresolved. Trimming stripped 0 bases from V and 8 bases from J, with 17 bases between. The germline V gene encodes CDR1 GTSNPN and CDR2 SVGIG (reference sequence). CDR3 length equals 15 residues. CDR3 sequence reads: CAWSVLLAQADEQFF. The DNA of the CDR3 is TGTGCCTGGAGTGTACTCTTAGCCCAGGCGGATGAGCAGTTCTTC.

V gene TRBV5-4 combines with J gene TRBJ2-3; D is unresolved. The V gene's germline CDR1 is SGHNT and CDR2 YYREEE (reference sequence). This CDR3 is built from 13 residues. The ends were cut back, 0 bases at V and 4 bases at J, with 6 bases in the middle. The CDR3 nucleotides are TGTGCCAGCAGCTTGGATCAGGCAGATACGCAGTATTTT. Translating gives CASSLDQADTQYF.

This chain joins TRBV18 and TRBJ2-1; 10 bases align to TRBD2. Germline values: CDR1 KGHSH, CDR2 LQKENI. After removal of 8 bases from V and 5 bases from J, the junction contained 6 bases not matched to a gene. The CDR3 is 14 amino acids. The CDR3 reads CASASGSVNNEQFF. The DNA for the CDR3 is TGTGCCAGCGCTAGCGGGAGTGTTAACAATGAGCAGTTCTTC.

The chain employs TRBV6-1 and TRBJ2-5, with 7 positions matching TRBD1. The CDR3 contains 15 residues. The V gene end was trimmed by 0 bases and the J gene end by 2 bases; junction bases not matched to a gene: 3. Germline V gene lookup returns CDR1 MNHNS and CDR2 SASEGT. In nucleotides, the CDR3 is TGTGCCAGCAGTGAAGCGGGGACAGCACAAGAGACCCAGTACTTC. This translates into CASSEAGTAQETQYF.

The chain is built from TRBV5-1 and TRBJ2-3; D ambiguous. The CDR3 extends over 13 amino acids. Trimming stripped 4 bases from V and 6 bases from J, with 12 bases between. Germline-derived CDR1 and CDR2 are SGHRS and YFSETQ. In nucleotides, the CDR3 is TGCGCCAGCAGCCTTAATGGAAGGGATACGCAGTATTTT. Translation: CASSLNGRDTQYF.

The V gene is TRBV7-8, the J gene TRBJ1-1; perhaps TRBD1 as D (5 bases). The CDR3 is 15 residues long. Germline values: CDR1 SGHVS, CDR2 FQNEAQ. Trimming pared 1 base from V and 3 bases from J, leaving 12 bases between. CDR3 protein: CASSLGGPGDTEAFF. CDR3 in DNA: TGTGCCAGCAGCTTAGGGGGACCCGGGGACACTGAAGCTTTCTTT. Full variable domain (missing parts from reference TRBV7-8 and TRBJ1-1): GAGVSQSPRYKVAKRGQDVALRCDPISGHVSLFWYQQALGQGPEFLTYFQNEAQLDKSGLPSDRFFAERPEGSVSTLKIQRTQQEDSAVYLCASSLGGPGDTEAFFGQGTRLTVV.

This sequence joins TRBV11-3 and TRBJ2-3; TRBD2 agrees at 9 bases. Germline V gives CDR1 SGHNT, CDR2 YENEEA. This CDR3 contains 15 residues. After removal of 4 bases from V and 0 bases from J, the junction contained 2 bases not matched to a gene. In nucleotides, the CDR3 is TGTGCCAGCAGCTCGACTAGCGGAAGCACAGATACGCAGTATTTT. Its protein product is CASSSTSGSTDTQYF.

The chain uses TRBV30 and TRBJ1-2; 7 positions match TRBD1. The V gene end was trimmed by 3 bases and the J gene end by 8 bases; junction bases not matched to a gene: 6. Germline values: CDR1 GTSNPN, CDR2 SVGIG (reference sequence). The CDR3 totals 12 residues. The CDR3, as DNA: TGTGCCTGGAGCCTTACAGGGGAGGGCTACACCTTC. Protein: CAWSLTGEGYTF.

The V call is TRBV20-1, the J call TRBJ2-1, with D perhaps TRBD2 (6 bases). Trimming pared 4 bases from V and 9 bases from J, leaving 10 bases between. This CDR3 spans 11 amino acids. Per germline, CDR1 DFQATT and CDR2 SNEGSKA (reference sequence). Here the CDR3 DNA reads TGCAGTGCTAAAGTAGCGGCTGAGCAGTTCTTC. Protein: CSAKVAAEQFF.

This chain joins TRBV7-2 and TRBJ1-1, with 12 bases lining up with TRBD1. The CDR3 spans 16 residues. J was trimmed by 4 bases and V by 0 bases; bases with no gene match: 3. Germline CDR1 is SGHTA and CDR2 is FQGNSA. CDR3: CASSLAGTGGLTEAFF. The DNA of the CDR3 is TGTGCCAGCAGCTTAGCGGGGACAGGGGGCCTCACTGAAGCTTTCTTT.

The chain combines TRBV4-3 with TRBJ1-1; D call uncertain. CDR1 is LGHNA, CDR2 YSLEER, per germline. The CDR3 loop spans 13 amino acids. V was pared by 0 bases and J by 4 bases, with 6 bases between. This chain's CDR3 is CASSQDLRTEAFF. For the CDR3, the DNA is TGCGCCAGCAGCCAAGATCTACGCACTGAAGCTTTCTTT.

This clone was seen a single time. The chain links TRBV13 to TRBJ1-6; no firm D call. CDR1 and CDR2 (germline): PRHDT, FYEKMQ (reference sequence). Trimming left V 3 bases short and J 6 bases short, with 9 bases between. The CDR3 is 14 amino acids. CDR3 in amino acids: CASSFEGVNSPLHF. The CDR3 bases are TGTGCCAGCAGCTTTGAGGGAGTTAATTCACCCCTCCACTTT.

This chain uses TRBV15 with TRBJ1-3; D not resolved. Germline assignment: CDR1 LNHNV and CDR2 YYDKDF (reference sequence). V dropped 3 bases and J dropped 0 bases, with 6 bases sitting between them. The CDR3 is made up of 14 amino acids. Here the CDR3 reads CATSSFASGNTIYF. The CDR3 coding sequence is TGTGCCACCAGCAGCTTTGCCTCTGGAAACACCATATATTTT.

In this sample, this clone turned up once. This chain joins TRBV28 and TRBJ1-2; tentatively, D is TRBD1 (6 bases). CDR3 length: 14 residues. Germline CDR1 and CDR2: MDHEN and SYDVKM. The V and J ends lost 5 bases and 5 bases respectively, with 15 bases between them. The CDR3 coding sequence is TGTGCCAGCAGTGCTGGACAGCATCTTTATGGCTACACCTTC. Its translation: CASSAGQHLYGYTF.

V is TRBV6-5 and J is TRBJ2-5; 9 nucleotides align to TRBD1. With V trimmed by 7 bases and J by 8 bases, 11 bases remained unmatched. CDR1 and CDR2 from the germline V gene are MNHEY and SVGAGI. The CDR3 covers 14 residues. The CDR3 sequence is CASTPDRGRGTQYF. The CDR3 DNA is TGTGCCAGCACCCCGGACAGGGGTCGGGGCACCCAGTACTTC.

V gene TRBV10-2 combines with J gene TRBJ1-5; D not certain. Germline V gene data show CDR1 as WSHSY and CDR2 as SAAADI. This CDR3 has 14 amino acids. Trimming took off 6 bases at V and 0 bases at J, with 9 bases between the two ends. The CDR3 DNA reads TGCGCCAGCAGAGATCTCGGTAGCAATCAGCCCCAGCATTTT. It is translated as CASRDLGSNQPQHF.

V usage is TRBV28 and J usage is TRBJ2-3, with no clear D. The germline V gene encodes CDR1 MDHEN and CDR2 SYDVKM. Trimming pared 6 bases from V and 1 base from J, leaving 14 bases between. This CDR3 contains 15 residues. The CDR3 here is CASRISVPGTDTQYF. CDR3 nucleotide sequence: TGTGCCAGCAGGATTAGTGTCCCGGGCACAGATACGCAGTATTTT.

In DNA, the CDR3 is TGTGCCAGCAGTCTAGGACAGGGGGCAGTAGCTTTCTTT. Protein product: CASSLGQGAVAFF. This chain connects TRBV6-5 to TRBJ1-1; 11 bases map to TRBD1. The CDR3 totals 13 residues. V lost 5 bases to trimming and J lost 10 bases; unmatched junction nucleotides: 6. Germline V gene lookup returns CDR1 MNHEY and CDR2 SVGAGI.

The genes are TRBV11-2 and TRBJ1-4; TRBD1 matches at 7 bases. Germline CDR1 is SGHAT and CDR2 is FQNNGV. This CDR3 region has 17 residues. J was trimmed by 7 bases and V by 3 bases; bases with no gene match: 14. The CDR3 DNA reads TGTGCCAGCAGCTTCACCCAGATTTCAGGGGGGGGTGAAAAACTGTTTTTT. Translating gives CASSFTQISGGGEKLFF.

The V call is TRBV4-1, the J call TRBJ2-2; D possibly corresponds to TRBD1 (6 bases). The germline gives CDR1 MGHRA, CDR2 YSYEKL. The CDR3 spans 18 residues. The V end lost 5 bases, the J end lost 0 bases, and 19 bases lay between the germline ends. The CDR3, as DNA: TGCGCCAGCAGCAGGTGGGGCCAGTCAGGGGCGAACACCGGGGAGCTGTTTTTT. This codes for CASSRWGQSGANTGELFF.

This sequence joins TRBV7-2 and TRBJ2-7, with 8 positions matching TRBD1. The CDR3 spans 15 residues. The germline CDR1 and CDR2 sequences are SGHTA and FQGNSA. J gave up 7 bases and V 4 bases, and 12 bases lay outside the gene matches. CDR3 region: CASSSQTGVTREQYF. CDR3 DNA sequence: TGTGCCAGCAGCTCCCAGACAGGGGTGACTCGGGAGCAGTACTTC.

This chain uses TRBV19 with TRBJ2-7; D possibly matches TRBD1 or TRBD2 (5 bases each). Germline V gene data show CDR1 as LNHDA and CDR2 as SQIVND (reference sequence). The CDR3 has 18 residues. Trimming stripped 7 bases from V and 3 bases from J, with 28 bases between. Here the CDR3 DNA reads TGTGCCAGTACGCAGACGGGCCAGGGCTGGGAGAGGATCTACGAGCAGTACTTC. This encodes CASTQTGQGWERIYEQYF.

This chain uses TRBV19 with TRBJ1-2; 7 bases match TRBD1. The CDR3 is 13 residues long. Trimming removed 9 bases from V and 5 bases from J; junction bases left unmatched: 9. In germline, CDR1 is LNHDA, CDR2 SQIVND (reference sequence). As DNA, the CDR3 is TGTGCCAGCGGGACAGCTAATATTTATGGCTACACCTTC. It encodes CASGTANIYGYTF.

CDR3 region: CASSQEGIKNEKLFF. The CDR3 DNA follows: TGCGCCAGCAGCCAAGAAGGGATTAAAAATGAAAAACTGTTTTTT. J is TRBJ1-4 and V is TRBV4-3; D unresolved. The CDR3 has 15 amino acids. V gave up 0 bases and J gave up 5 bases, with 10 bases separating them. Germline CDR1 LGHNA, CDR2 YSLEER.

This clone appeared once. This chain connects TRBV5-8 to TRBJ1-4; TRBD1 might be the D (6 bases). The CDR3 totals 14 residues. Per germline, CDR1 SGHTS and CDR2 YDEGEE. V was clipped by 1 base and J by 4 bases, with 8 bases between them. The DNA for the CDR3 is TGTGCCAGCAGCTTGAGGGACAATAATGAAAAACTGTTTTTT. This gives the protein CASSLRDNNEKLFF.

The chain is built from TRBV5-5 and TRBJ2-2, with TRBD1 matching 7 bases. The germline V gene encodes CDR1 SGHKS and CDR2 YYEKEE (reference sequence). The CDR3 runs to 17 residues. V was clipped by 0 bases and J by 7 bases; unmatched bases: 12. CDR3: CASSLVLRTGIDGELFF. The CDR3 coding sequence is TGTGCCAGCAGCTTGGTTTTGAGGACAGGTATCGACGGGGAGCTGTTTTTT.